This T cell receptor beta chain originates from a study of cytomegalovirus exposure and HLA in healthy donors. The study ran its PCR with 60 Vbeta and 13 Jbeta primers. The table came from immunoSEQ multiplex PCR; TCRdb's copy has only in-frame clones and leaves some out. The sample includes about 120,000 clones, 70% to 85% seen only once; the top ten take approximately 11%. V was pared by 6 bases and J by 6 bases, with 20 bases between. This CDR3 region has 15 residues. Germline V gives CDR1 SEHNR, CDR2 FQNEAQ (reference sequence). The sequence was collected from a man aged 35 to 55 in good health and CMV-seropositive. The rearrangement joins TRBV7-9 to TRBJ1-2; no reliable D call. The sample taken for sequencing was PBMCs. The CDR3 here is CASSKGAGPRDGYTF. CDR3 sequence (DNA): TGTGCCAGCAGTAAGGGAGCCGGGCCCCGGGATGGCTACACCTTC.